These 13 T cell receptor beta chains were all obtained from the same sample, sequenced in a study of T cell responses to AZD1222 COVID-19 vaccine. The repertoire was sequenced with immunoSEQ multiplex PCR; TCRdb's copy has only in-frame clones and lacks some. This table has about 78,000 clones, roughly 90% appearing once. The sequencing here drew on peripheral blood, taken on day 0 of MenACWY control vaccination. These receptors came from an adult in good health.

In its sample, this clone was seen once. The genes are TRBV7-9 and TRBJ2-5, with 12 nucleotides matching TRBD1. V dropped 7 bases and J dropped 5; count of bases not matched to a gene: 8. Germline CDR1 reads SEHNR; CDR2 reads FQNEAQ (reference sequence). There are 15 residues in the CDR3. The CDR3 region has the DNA TGTGCCAGCACCCGGGGACAGGGGGCTGGGGAGACCCAGTACTTC. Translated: CASTRGQGAGETQYF.

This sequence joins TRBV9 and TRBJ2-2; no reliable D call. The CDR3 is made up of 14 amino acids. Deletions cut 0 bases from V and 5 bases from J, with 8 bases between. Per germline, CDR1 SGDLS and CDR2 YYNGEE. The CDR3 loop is CASSVVGNTGELFF. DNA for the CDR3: TGTGCCAGCAGCGTAGTTGGGAATACCGGGGAGCTGTTTTTT. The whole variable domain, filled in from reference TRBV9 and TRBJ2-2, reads DSGVTQTPKHLITATGQRVTLRCSPRSGDLSVYWYQQSLDQGLQFLIQYYNGEERAKGNILERFSAQQFPDLHSELNLSSLELGDSALYFCASSVVGNTGELFFGEGSRLTVL.

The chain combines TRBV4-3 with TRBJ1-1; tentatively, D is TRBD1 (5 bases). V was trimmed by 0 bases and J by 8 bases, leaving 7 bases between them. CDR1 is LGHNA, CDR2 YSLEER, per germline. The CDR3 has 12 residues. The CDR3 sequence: CASSQDWGEAFF. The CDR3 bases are TGCGCCAGCAGCCAAGACTGGGGGGAAGCTTTCTTT.

CDR3 region: CASSQGLYGYTF. CDR3 in DNA: TGTGCCAGCAGCCAGGGCCTCTATGGCTACACCTTC. The chain combines TRBV6-5 with TRBJ1-2; possible D gene TRBD1, 5 bases. V lost 6 bases and J lost 4, with 9 bases in between. Germline V CDR1 and CDR2: MNHEY, SVGAGI. CDR3 length: 12 residues.

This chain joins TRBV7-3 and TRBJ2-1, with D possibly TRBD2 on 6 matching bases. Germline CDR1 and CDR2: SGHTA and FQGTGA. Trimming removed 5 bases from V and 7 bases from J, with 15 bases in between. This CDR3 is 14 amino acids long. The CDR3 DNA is TGTGCCAGCAGCCCCCCGGGACTGCGGAATGAGCAGTTCTTC. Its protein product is CASSPPGLRNEQFF.

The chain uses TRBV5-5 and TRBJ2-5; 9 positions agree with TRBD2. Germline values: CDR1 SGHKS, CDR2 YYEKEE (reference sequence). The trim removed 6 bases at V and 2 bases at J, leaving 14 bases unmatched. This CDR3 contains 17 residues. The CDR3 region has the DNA TGTGCCAGCACCCTGCCGGCGGCGGGGGGGATTCAAGAGACCCAGTACTTC. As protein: CASTLPAAGGIQETQYF.

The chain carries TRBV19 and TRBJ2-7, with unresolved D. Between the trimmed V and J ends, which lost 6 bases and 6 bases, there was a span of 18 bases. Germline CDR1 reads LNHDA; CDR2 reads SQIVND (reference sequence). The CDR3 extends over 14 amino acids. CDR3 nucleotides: TGTGCCAGTAGGCCCGAGGCAGTTAATTGCGAGCAGTACTTC. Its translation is CASRPEAVNCEQYF.

CDR3 coding DNA: TGTGCCAGCAGCTTAGAAGGCGGGTACTCTGGAAACACCATATATTTT. Translated, it gives CASSLEGGYSGNTIYF. The chain recombines TRBV11-3 with TRBJ1-3; D gene uncertain. Trimming stripped 0 bases from V and 0 bases from J, with 9 bases between. The CDR3 has 16 amino acids. Germline lookup yields CDR1 SGHNT and CDR2 YENEEA.

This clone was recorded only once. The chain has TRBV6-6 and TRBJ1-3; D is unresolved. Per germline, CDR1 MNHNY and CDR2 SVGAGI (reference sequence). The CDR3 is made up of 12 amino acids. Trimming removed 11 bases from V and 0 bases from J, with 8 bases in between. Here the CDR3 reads CAVRISGNTIYF. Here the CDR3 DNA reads TGTGCCGTAAGGATCTCTGGAAACACCATATATTTT.

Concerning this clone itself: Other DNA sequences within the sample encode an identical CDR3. Written as DNA, the CDR3 is TGTGCCAGCAGCGTAGAGGCAGGGATATCGGAGACCCAGTACTTC. It codes for CASSVEAGISETQYF. The chain carries TRBV9 and TRBJ2-5; D may be TRBD1 (5 bases). Trimming cost V 0 bases and J 5 bases, with 14 bases left between them. CDR3 length equals 15 residues. Looked up from germline, CDR1 is SGDLS and CDR2 is YYNGEE. Drawing the rest from reference TRBV9 and TRBJ2-5, the complete variable domain is DSGVTQTPKHLITATGQRVTLRCSPRSGDLSVYWYQQSLDQGLQFLIQYYNGEERAKGNILERFSAQQFPDLHSELNLSSLELGDSALYFCASSVEAGISETQYFGPGTRLLVL.

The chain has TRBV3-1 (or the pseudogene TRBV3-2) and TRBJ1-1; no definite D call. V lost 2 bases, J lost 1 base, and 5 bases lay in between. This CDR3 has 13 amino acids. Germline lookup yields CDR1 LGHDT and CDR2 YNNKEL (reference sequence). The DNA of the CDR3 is TGTGCCAGCAGCCAAAGTTGGAACACTGAAGCTTTCTTT. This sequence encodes CASSQSWNTEAFF.

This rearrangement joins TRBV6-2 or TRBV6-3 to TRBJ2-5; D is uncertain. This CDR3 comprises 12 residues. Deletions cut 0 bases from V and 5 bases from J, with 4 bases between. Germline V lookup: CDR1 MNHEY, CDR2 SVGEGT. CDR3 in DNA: TGTGCCAGCAGTTACTCGCTGGAGACCCAGTACTTC. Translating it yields CASSYSLETQYF.

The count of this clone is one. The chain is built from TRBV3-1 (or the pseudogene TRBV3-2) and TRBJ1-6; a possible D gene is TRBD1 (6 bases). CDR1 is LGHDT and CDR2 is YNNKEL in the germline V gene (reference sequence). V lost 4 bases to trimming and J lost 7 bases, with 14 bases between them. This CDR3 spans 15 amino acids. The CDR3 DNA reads TGTGCCAGCAGCCCCCGCGGAGGGGGAAATTCACCCCTCCACTTT. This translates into CASSPRGGGNSPLHF.